These 5 T cell receptor beta chains were sequenced from one sample in a study of T-cell memory formation after mild COVID-19. TCRdb fed the 5' RACE reads into MiXCR, producing one record per CDR3 protein. The sample lists a few hundred thousand distinct CDR3 sequences, around a fifth seen once, with roughly a fifth in the top ten. The sample comprised PBMCs or a T cell subset sorted from them (not recorded which). All receptors come from a man aged 18 to 35 who had mild COVID-19 (a few samples of this study predate the infection). Cell type and time point are not known.

This chain uses TRBV7-2 with TRBJ2-3; 9 positions agree with TRBD1. The CDR3 totals 18 residues. V shed 2 bases and J 2 bases; nucleotides not matched to a gene: 11. CDR1 SGHTA and CDR2 FQGNSA come from the germline V gene. The CDR3 DNA reads TGTGCCAGCAGCTTAATTGGATCACAGGGGGCTCTCACAGATACGCAGTATTTT. The encoded protein is CASSLIGSQGALTDTQYF.

This chain uses TRBV7-9 with TRBJ1-4; 10 bases agree with TRBD1. Unmatched junction bases numbered 2, after V lost 3 bases and J lost 7 bases. CDR1 is SEHNR and CDR2 is FQNEAQ in the germline V gene (reference sequence). The CDR3 is 14 amino acids. CDR3 protein: CASSFDRGLEKLFF. CDR3 nucleotide sequence: TGTGCCAGCAGCTTCGACAGGGGGCTTGAAAAACTGTTTTTT.

The chain uses TRBV6-2 or TRBV6-3 and TRBJ1-6; TRBD1 is a possible D gene (6 bases). CDR3 length: 14 amino acids. The germline gives CDR1 MNHEY, CDR2 SVGEGT. Deletions cut 7 bases from V and 5 bases from J, with 12 bases between. CDR3: CASKEDSHNSPLHF. For the CDR3, the DNA is TGTGCCAGCAAAGAGGACAGTCATAATTCACCCCTCCACTTT.

Here the CDR3 DNA reads TGCGCCAGCAGCTTCCTGGACAGGGAACGAGAAGGCTACACCTTC. Translation: CASSFLDREREGYTF. The rearrangement links TRBV5-1 to TRBJ1-2; 8 bases match TRBD1. Germline CDR1 SGHRS, CDR2 YFSETQ. Germline trimming cut 2 bases from V and 8 bases from J; bases unmatched to any gene: 11. There are 15 residues in the CDR3.

This clonotype has only one observation. CDR3 loop: CSARPPRETPLYNEQFF. DNA of the CDR3: TGCAGTGCTAGACCCCCCCGGGAGACACCACTCTACAATGAGCAGTTCTTC. The chain joins TRBV20-1 to TRBJ2-1; D may be TRBD2 (6 bases). The germline CDR1 and CDR2 sequences are DFQATT and SNEGSKA (reference sequence). V dropped 2 bases and J dropped 3 bases, with 20 bases sitting between them. The CDR3 runs 17 residues.